What follows are 23 T cell receptor beta chains derived from one specimen sequenced in a study of blood T cell repertoires in COVID-19. The assay was immunoSEQ multiplex PCR, and TCRdb's table has in-frame clones only and misses some. The table shows roughly 200,000 clones, with about four fifths occurring only once. Sequenced input: peripheral blood. The receptors derive from a man between 70 and 80 years old with active or convalescent COVID-19.

The chain links TRBV4-1 to TRBJ1-5; TRBD1 aligns across 7 bases. CDR3 length: 15 amino acids. Germline V CDR1 and CDR2: MGHRA, YSYEKL. Trimming cost V 0 bases and J 6 bases; bases outside gene matches: 5. The CDR3 is CASSQEGQTLQPQHF. The DNA for the CDR3 is TGCGCCAGCAGCCAAGAGGGACAGACACTTCAGCCCCAGCATTTT.

V and J are TRBV11-3 and TRBJ2-3, with D possibly being TRBD2 (7 bases). This CDR3 comprises 16 residues. In germline, CDR1 is SGHNT, CDR2 YENEEA. The V end lost 0 bases, the J end lost 4 bases, and 14 bases lay between the germline ends. CDR3 amino acids: CASSLDSGGASDTQYF. Here the CDR3 DNA reads TGTGCCAGCAGCTTAGACTCGGGGGGCGCGTCAGATACGCAGTATTTT.

V usage is TRBV6-5 and J usage is TRBJ2-3; 8 bases are a match to TRBD2. V was clipped by 2 bases and J by 2 bases; unmatched bases: 3. In germline, CDR1 is MNHEY, CDR2 SVGAGI. The CDR3 consists of 15 residues. The chain's CDR3 is CASSYGGGNTDTQYF. The CDR3 nucleotides read TGTGCCAGCAGTTACGGCGGGGGGAACACAGATACGCAGTATTTT.

CDR3 nucleotides: TGTGCCAGCAGCCTTGAACAGGGGACCTATGGCTACACCTTC. This translates into CASSLEQGTYGYTF. The chain recombines TRBV7-9 with TRBJ1-2; TRBD1 aligns across 7 bases. The CDR3 sequence is 14 residues long. The V gene end was trimmed by 5 bases and the J gene end by 4 bases; junction bases not matched to a gene: 7. CDR1 is SEHNR, CDR2 FQNEAQ, per germline (reference sequence).

This clone was seen more than once but under ten times. V is TRBV7-2 and J is TRBJ2-7; 10 bases match TRBD2. Germline trimming cut 1 base from V and 2 bases from J; bases unmatched to any gene: 8. This CDR3 is 17 amino acids long. CDR1 and CDR2 (germline): SGHTA, FQGNSA. The CDR3 sequence is CASSLVALAGSAYEQYF. CDR3 nucleotide sequence: TGTGCCAGCAGCTTAGTGGCACTAGCGGGATCAGCCTACGAGCAGTACTTC.

The rearrangement joins TRBV19 to TRBJ2-1, with 8 bases identical to TRBD2. V lost 6 bases and J lost 0; bases outside the gene matches: 4. The CDR3 loop spans 15 amino acids. In germline, CDR1 is LNHDA, CDR2 SQIVND (reference sequence). As DNA, the CDR3 is TGTGCCAGTAGGGTTAGCGGGGACTCCTACAATGAGCAGTTCTTC. Encoded protein: CASRVSGDSYNEQFF.

This chain uses TRBV19 with TRBJ1-5; 8 bases map to TRBD1. CDR1 LNHDA and CDR2 SQIVND come from the germline V gene (reference sequence). J gave up 3 bases and V 3 bases, and 4 bases lay outside the gene matches. The CDR3 runs to 15 residues. CDR3 sequence (DNA): TGTGCCAGTAGTATCGGCAGGGGGCCCAATCAGCCCCAGCATTTT. Its protein product is CASSIGRGPNQPQHF.

The rearrangement joins TRBV30 to TRBJ1-2; 7 nucleotides match TRBD1. The CDR3 sequence is 15 residues long. From germline, CDR1 is GTSNPN and CDR2 SVGIG (reference sequence). V was clipped by 8 bases and J by 5 bases; unmatched bases: 17. CDR3 region: CAASTGKNLGYGYTF. The CDR3 nucleotides read TGTGCCGCCTCGACAGGGAAAAACCTCGGGTATGGCTACACCTTC. Looking up the rest from reference TRBV30 and TRBJ1-2 gives the full variable domain: SQTIHQWPATLVQPVGSPLSLECTVEGTSNPNLYWYRQAAGRGLQLLFYSVGIGQISSEVPQNLSASRPQDRQFILSSKKLLLSDSGFYLCAASTGKNLGYGYTFGSGTRLTVV.

The chain recombines TRBV5-8 with TRBJ2-3, with TRBD1 identical over 10 bases. There are 16 residues in the CDR3. Trimming removed 0 bases from V and 3 bases from J; junction bases left unmatched: 4. Germline CDR1 SGHTS, CDR2 YDEGEE. CDR3 bases: TGTGCCAGCAGCTTGGGTTCGGGACAGGGGACAGATACGCAGTATTTT. This encodes CASSLGSGQGTDTQYF.

In this sample, this clone turned up once. This rearrangement joins TRBV10-2 to TRBJ2-3; tentatively, D is TRBD2 (6 bases). Germline-derived CDR1 and CDR2 are WSHSY and SAAADI. V was clipped by 2 bases and J by 7 bases, with 10 bases between them. This CDR3 spans 13 amino acids. The CDR3 here is CASSENGGNTQYF. CDR3 nucleotide sequence: TGCGCCAGCAGTGAGAACGGGGGAAATACGCAGTATTTT.

This clone appeared a single time. This sequence joins TRBV5-1 and TRBJ2-3, with TRBD2 matching over 11 bases. The CDR3 has 14 amino acids. The ends lost 3 bases at V and 6 bases at J; junction bases unmatched: 3. Germline V gives CDR1 SGHRS, CDR2 YFSETQ. CDR3 coding DNA: TGCGCCAGCAGCTCTAGCGGGGGGCAGGATACGCAGTATTTT. It translates to CASSSSGGQDTQYF.

This clone appeared once. The chain is built from TRBV21-1 and TRBJ2-5; the table's D gene call, TRBD2, was not cross checked with the DNA. TRBV21-1 is a documented pseudogene. The CDR3 is 15 amino acids. The CDR3 sequence: CASSKGRGAEETQYF. CDR3 nucleotides: TGTGCCAGCAGCAAAGGACGGGGGGCCGAAGAGACCCAGTACTTC.

For the CDR3, the DNA is TGCGCCAGCAGCTCACCCGGGGCGGGAGACGAAAAACTGTTTTTT. It codes for CASSSPGAGDEKLFF. The V gene is TRBV10-2, the J gene TRBJ1-4, with D perhaps matching TRBD1 (5 bases). Trimming cost V 6 bases and J 8 bases, with 19 bases left between them. CDR1 is WSHSY and CDR2 is SAAADI in the germline V gene. The CDR3 is 15 residues long.

The J gene is TRBJ1-6, the V gene TRBV3-1 (or the pseudogene TRBV3-2); TRBD1 aligns across 7 bases. Germline CDR1 LGHDT, CDR2 YNNKEL (reference sequence). V lost 5 bases to trimming and J lost 6 bases; unmatched junction nucleotides: 4. The length of the CDR3 is 14 residues. This CDR3 reads CASSSGQINSPLHF. The CDR3, as DNA: TGTGCCAGCAGCTCGGGACAGATTAATTCACCCCTCCACTTT.

This clone has a handful of counts. This rearrangement joins TRBV4-2 to TRBJ1-4, with D unresolved. Trimming took off 3 bases at V and 5 bases at J, with 10 bases between the two ends. The CDR3 totals 14 residues. Germline assignment: CDR1 LGHNA and CDR2 YNFKEQ. CDR3 loop: CASSQGDLNEKLFF. In DNA form, the CDR3 reads TGTGCCAGCAGCCAGGGAGACTTGAATGAAAAACTGTTTTTT.

The rearrangement links TRBV6-5 to TRBJ2-5; 7 positions agree with TRBD1. From germline, CDR1 is MNHEY and CDR2 SVGAGI. The V segment lost 5 bases and the J segment 5 bases; nucleotides outside the gene matches: 5. This CDR3 comprises 13 residues. DNA of the CDR3: TGTGCCAGCAGTCAGACAGGGACGGAGACCCAGTACTTC. As protein: CASSQTGTETQYF.

This sequence joins TRBV6-5 and TRBJ1-4; the match to TRBD1 covers 8 bases. This CDR3 spans 15 amino acids. Looked up from germline, CDR1 is MNHEY and CDR2 is SVGAGI. The V and J ends lost 7 bases and 2 bases, in that order; junction bases with no gene match: 6. The CDR3 bases are TGTGCCAGCACCTTTAGACAGGGGACTAATGAAAAACTGTTTTTT. This sequence encodes CASTFRQGTNEKLFF.

Only a few counts were recorded for this clone. The gene calls are TRBV2 and TRBJ2-1, with 13 bases that match TRBD2. Germline values: CDR1 SNHLY, CDR2 FYNNEI. Trimming cost V 0 bases and J 6 bases; bases outside gene matches: 2. This CDR3 contains 16 residues. The CDR3 DNA reads as TGTGCCAGCAGTGAAGCGCGGACTAGCGGGAGCAATGAGCAGTTCTTC. Encoded protein: CASSEARTSGSNEQFF. The full variable domain, in which reference TRBV2 and TRBJ2-1 provide the parts outside the CDR3, is EPEVTQTPSHQVTQMGQEVILRCVPISNHLYFYWYRQILGQKVEFLVSFYNNEISEKSEIFDDQFSVERPDGSNFTLKIRSTKLEDSAMYFCASSEARTSGSNEQFFGPGTRLTVL.

V is TRBV3-1 (or the pseudogene TRBV3-2) and J is TRBJ2-2, with TRBD1 as a possible D gene (6 bases). Germline lookup yields CDR1 LGHDT and CDR2 YNNKEL (reference sequence). The CDR3 contains 17 residues. Trimming took off 1 base at V and 2 bases at J, with 14 bases between the two ends. The chain's CDR3 is CASSQVSRGFNTGELFF. The CDR3 region has the DNA TGTGCCAGCAGCCAAGTATCCAGGGGATTTAACACCGGGGAGCTGTTTTTT.

V is TRBV13 and J is TRBJ1-3; the match to TRBD1 covers 7 bases. The CDR3 contains 16 residues. Germline assignment: CDR1 PRHDT and CDR2 FYEKMQ (reference sequence). V lost 5 bases, J lost 2 bases, and 9 bases stayed unmatched. CDR3 bases: TGTGCCAGCAGCCACAGACAGGGAGCACCTGGAAACACCATATATTTT. This sequence encodes CASSHRQGAPGNTIYF.

This rearrangement joins TRBV4-3 to TRBJ2-3; TRBD2 might be the D (7 bases). CDR1 is LGHNA and CDR2 is YSLEER in the germline V gene. V was cut by 5 bases and J by 4 bases, with 16 bases left in between. This CDR3 is 15 amino acids long. Here the CDR3 reads CASSVGGAVADTQYF. The CDR3 DNA reads as TGCGCCAGCAGCGTGGGGGGGGCGGTAGCAGATACGCAGTATTTT.

This sequence joins TRBV9 and TRBJ2-3, with 7 bases aligning to TRBD1. V was clipped by 1 base and J by 2 bases; unmatched bases: 4. Per germline, CDR1 SGDLS and CDR2 YYNGEE. This CDR3 is 15 amino acids long. The CDR3, as DNA: TGTGCCAGCAGCGTAATGACAGGGATCACAGATACGCAGTATTTT. The encoded protein is CASSVMTGITDTQYF.

This clone was seen more than once but under ten times. The rearrangement joins TRBV14 to TRBJ1-4; D gene ambiguous. Per germline, CDR1 SGHDN and CDR2 FVKESK. This CDR3 contains 13 residues. Trimming took off 6 bases at V and 7 bases at J, with 12 bases between the two ends. The CDR3 DNA reads as TGTGCCAGCAGATTGATGGCAACTGAAAAACTGTTTTTT. Protein sequence: CASRLMATEKLFF.